This paragraph reports one T cell receptor (beta chain). This clonotype has a handful of counts. What antigen it recognizes has not been identified. No much larger clonotype is one base removed from it; base qualities were not supplied. The library was generated by PCR. TCRdb lists the instrument as Illumina HiSeq 2500. To normalize quantification of the TCRbeta repertoire, the TCR libraries were built with molecular barcoding that relied on unique molecular identifiers. The public reads were reprocessed in TCRdb via fastp at Q25 and MiXCR, keeping in-frame beta chains. Each entry is one CDR3 protein sequence, shown with its most common DNA and genes. The sample data list roughly 350,000 distinct CDR3 sequences, and roughly 17% of these were observed just once. The ten largest make up roughly two fifths of the sample. The data stem from a study of T-cell reconstitution after alpha-beta-depleted transplantation in children (dated by TCRdb to 2016 to 2017). Concerning the study at large: Using TCR repertoire profiling, the study followed T-cell immune reconstitution in a quantitative way in children after TCRalphabeta/CD19-depleted allogeneic hematopoietic cell transplantation.

The CDR3 holds 15 amino acids from the cysteine to the phenylalanine. Only the CDR3 DNA stays, 45 bases, in frame from base 1. CDR1 SGHVS and CDR2 FQNEAQ are derived from the germline V gene. Trimming leaves V shorter by 5 bases and J shorter by 5 bases, with the junction holding 7 bases beyond the gene matches. What the research found in general, with its limitations: The frequencies of hyperexpanded clones fell over the following months, and after one year, T-cell counts and TCRbeta diversity were mostly attributed to newly produced T cells. In some patients, the high TCRbeta diversity seen at day 60 was put down to recipient T cells and intrathymic progenitors that had survived conditioning. The apparently early alphabetaT-cell count recovery about two months after transplant was reportedly dependent on only several hundred rapidly expanded clones derived from non-depleted graft cells.

The sample's treatment or condition, from its label and the paper: allogeneic hematopoietic cell transplantation with graft depleted of TCRalphabeta T cells and CD19 B cells. The transplant recipients were children given TCRalphabeta/CD19-depleted allogeneic hematopoietic cell grafts. This sequence originates from a male patient between 2 and 10 years old who had a stem cell transplant for acute lymphoblastic leukemia, so the T cells may come from the graft donor. Specimen: PBMCs, mostly from graft donor cells, collected 360 days after TCRalphabeta/CD19-depleted stem cell transplant. The sequence joins TRBV7-8 to TRBJ2-2; 8 central nucleotides agree with TRBD2. The CDR3: CASSPTSGRTGELFF. At the DNA level, the sequence is TGTGCCAGCAGCCCAACTAGCGGCAGGACCGGGGAGCTGTTTTTT.